The T cell receptor beta chain under discussion was sequenced for a study of regulatory T cells in long-lasting Graves disease. Arm-PCR with iRepertoire HTBI primers amplified the CDR3 regions for these TCR beta libraries. TCRdb fed the multiplex PCR reads into MiXCR, producing one record per CDR3 protein. The sample contains approximately 500,000 distinct CDR3 sequences, about 22% of which appear only once. The time point: persistent/refractory GD, antithyroid drugs over 5 years with positive TRAb. RNA from PBMCs was the source of the TCR library. This CDR3 comprises 16 residues. Trimming at V came to 2 bases and at J to 0 bases, leaving 1 base not matched to a gene.

The J gene is TRBJ2-1, the V gene TRBV12-3 or TRBV12-4; 10 nucleotides agree with TRBD2. Sequencing used peripheral blood mononuclear cells (PBMCs), obtained when the disease was refractory, from a patient treated with antithyroid drugs. The TCR sequence derives from a female donor with Graves disease. The CDR3 sequence is CASSLLAGVSYNEQFF. For the CDR3, the DNA is TGTGCCAGCAGTTTACTAGCGGGGGTCTCCTACAATGAGCAGTTCTTC.